These T cell receptor beta chains were read from a single sample in a study of T cell responses to AZD1222 COVID-19 vaccine. Using immunoSEQ multiplex PCR, the repertoire was profiled, and TCRdb retains in-frame clones only, with some absent. The sample shows about 70,000 clones, around 83% of them seen only once. Here the sequenced sample was peripheral blood, taken on day 0 of AZD1222 vaccination. All receptors derive from an adult in good health. Both conserved end residues are part of each CDR3. A D gene is named only where the DNA matches it firmly. Where a row states a size, it is once, few, many or the class of an expanded clone; other rows omit it.

.	TRBJ2-1	TRBV7-2	TRBD2	TGTGCCAGCAGCTTATTGCGGGGGTCCTACAATGAGCAGTTCTTC	CASSLLRGSYNEQFF
.	TRBJ2-7	TRBV6-2/TRBV6-3	.	TGTGCCAGCAGTTACCTCAGTGGATACGAGCAGTACTTC	CASSYLSGYEQYF
.	TRBJ1-5	TRBV4-2	.	TGTGCCAGCAGCCAAGGAGGAAGGGCGAGCAATCAGCCCCAGCATTTT	CASSQGGRASNQPQHF
.	TRBJ1-1	TRBV6-5	.	TGTGCCAGCAGTTACGGGGTGTTGAACACTGAAGCTTTCTTT	CASSYGVLNTEAFF
.	TRBJ2-2	TRBV10-3	.	TGTGCCACCACTGACCGCGGGGAGCTGTTTTTT	CATTDRGELFF
.	TRBJ1-4	TRBV5-1	.	TGCGCCAGCAGCGAACAGGGAGGGGGGAATGAAAAACTGTTTTTT	CASSEQGGGNEKLFF
.	TRBJ2-1	TRBV5-1	.	TGCGCCACTAAGAGGGGCGACTCCTACAATGAGCAGTTCTTC	CATKRGDSYNEQFF
.	TRBJ1-2	TRBV14	.	TGTGCCAGCAGCCAATTACGTGGGGGCGGCTACACCTTC	CASSQLRGGGYTF
.	TRBJ2-7	TRBV6-6	.	TGTGCCAGCAGTTACTCGCGGACGGGGACCTACGAGCAGTACTTC	CASSYSRTGTYEQYF
.	TRBJ1-4	TRBV18	.	TGTGCCAGCTCGGCGAGGACTAATGAAAAACTGTTTTTT	CASSARTNEKLFF
once	TRBJ2-7	TRBV28	.	TGTGCCAGCGGATCAGGGGTAACCTACGAGCAGTACTTC	CASGSGVTYEQYF
.	TRBJ2-5	TRBV11-1	TRBD1	TGTGCCAGCAGCTTAGGATACAGGGGACAAGAGACCCAGTACTTC	CASSLGYRGQETQYF
.	TRBJ1-1	TRBV6-5	.	TGTGCCAGCAGGAAAGACAGTGGCGCTGAAGCTTTCTTT	CASRKDSGAEAFF
.	TRBJ2-7	TRBV4-2	TRBD2	TGTGCCAGCAGCCAAGAGACTAGCGGGGGGTACGAGCAGTACTTC	CASSQETSGGYEQYF
.	TRBJ1-5	TRBV4-2	TRBD1	TGTGCCAGCAGCCAAGCAGGGCAGGGGGCCGGTCAGCCCCAGCATTTT	CASSQAGQGAGQPQHF
.	TRBJ1-2	TRBV28	.	TGTGCCAGCAGTTCGCCACATCAGGGCTACACCTTC	CASSSPHQGYTF
.	TRBJ2-1	TRBV7-3	TRBD1	TGTGCCAGCAGCCGACAGGGGCTCTACAATGAGCAGTTCTTC	CASSRQGLYNEQFF
.	TRBJ1-3	TRBV4-2	TRBD1	TGTGCCAGCAGCCAAGAGGGACAGCCGGAAAACACCATATATTTT	CASSQEGQPENTIYF
.	TRBJ2-1	TRBV18	TRBD2	TGTGCCAGCTCACCACCGAGGGGACTAGCGGGGGGGAACTCCTACAATGAGCAGTTCTTC	CASSPPRGLAGGNSYNEQFF